Presented here are 21 T cell receptor beta chains from one specimen sequenced in a study of cytomegalovirus exposure and HLA in healthy donors. Primers for the PCR totalled 60 Vbeta and 13 Jbeta. The table came from immunoSEQ multiplex PCR; TCRdb's copy has only in-frame clones and leaves some out. The sample carries 120,000 to 150,000 clones, 75% to 80% recorded once. Sample: PBMCs. All receptors come from a woman in her forties or fifties in good health and CMV-seronegative.

CDR3 coding DNA: TGTGCCAGCAGCCAAGATCTAGGGTTAACTAGCGAATCAAACCCCGAAGAGACCCAGTACTTC. It codes for CASSQDLGLTSESNPEETQYF. The chain joins TRBV4-2 to TRBJ2-5, with 7 bases aligning to TRBD2. This CDR3 has 21 residues. The J segment lost 3 bases and the V segment lost 0 bases, leaving 22 bases of the junction unmatched. Germline V gene sequence: CDR1 LGHNA, CDR2 YNFKEQ.

The rearrangement links TRBV25-1 to TRBJ1-1; the D gene is possibly TRBD1 (5 bases). Trimming left V 4 bases short and J 5 bases short, with 14 bases between. This CDR3 is built from 14 residues. From germline, CDR1 is MGHDK and CDR2 SYGVNS. CDR3 sequence reads: CASSGGGVETEAFF. In nucleotides, the CDR3 is TGTGCCAGCAGTGGGGGAGGGGTTGAGACTGAAGCTTTCTTT.

The CDR3 DNA sequence: TGTGCCAGCAGCTTGCGGGGTTTTAATTACAATGAGCAGTTCTTC. Protein: CASSLRGFNYNEQFF. V and J are TRBV5-4 and TRBJ2-1, with a possible D match to TRBD2 (5 bases). CDR1 SGHNT and CDR2 YYREEE come from the germline V gene (reference sequence). The CDR3 consists of 15 residues. Between the trimmed V and J ends, which lost 1 base and 4 bases, there was a span of 12 bases.

The chain is built from TRBV7-2 and TRBJ1-5, with D possibly being TRBD1 (6 bases). Germline CDR1 and CDR2: SGHTA and FQGNSA. The CDR3 consists of 16 residues. Trimming removed 1 base at V and 4 bases at J, with 14 bases between. CDR3 in DNA: TGTGCCAGCAGCTTAGAGGCTCAGGGGTTAAATCAGCCCCAGCATTTT. This codes for CASSLEAQGLNQPQHF.

The genes are TRBV5-1 and TRBJ2-6, with D possibly TRBD2 on 6 matching bases. The length of the CDR3 is 16 residues. V shed 3 bases and J shed 0 bases, with 10 bases lying between them. Germline-derived CDR1 and CDR2 are SGHRS and YFSETQ. CDR3 nucleotides: TGCGCCAGCAGCTCCGGGGGTAGCTCTGGGGCCAACGTCCTGACTTTC. This codes for CASSSGGSSGANVLTF.

Comments on this clone: Compared with germline, one end of the junction differs, possibly owing to a read error. This chain joins TRBV7-9 and TRBJ1-4; tentative D call: TRBD1 (5 bases). This CDR3 is 15 amino acids long. Germline CDR1 and CDR2: SEHNR and FQNEAQ (reference sequence). The CDR3 bases are TGTGCCAGCAGCTTTACAGGAGCAACTAATGAAGAACTGTTTTTT. Translation: CASSFTGATNEELFF.

This chain connects TRBV5-1 to TRBJ2-7, with a tentative D call TRBD2 (6 bases). The CDR3 totals 19 residues. The V and J ends lost 0 bases and 0 bases respectively, with 22 bases between them. Germline V gene lookup returns CDR1 SGHRS and CDR2 YFSETQ. The CDR3 spells CASSLDSNSMGGSSYEQYF. The CDR3 DNA is TGCGCCAGCAGCTTGGATTCAAATAGTATGGGGGGTAGCTCCTACGAGCAGTACTTC.

The rearrangement uses TRBV9 and TRBJ2-5; 7 bases are a match to TRBD2. The germline V gene encodes CDR1 SGDLS and CDR2 YYNGEE. J lost 1 base, V lost 4 bases, and 4 bases had no gene match. This CDR3 is built from 14 residues. CDR3 sequence: CASSKPSGQETQYF. In DNA, the CDR3 is TGTGCCAGCAGCAAACCTAGCGGCCAAGAGACCCAGTACTTC.

The J gene is TRBJ2-7, the V gene TRBV4-2, with TRBD1 matching 7 bases. V lost 5 bases, J lost 5 bases, and 9 bases stayed unmatched. The CDR3 runs to 14 residues. In germline, CDR1 is LGHNA, CDR2 YNFKEQ. In nucleotides, the CDR3 is TGTGCCAGCAGCTGGGGAGACAGGGCCCACGAGCAGTACTTC. This codes for CASSWGDRAHEQYF.

This clone was found a few times. The genes are TRBV5-4 and TRBJ2-7; D gene uncertain. Trimming shortened V by 0 bases and J by 1 base, and 8 bases separated the two germline ends. The V gene's germline CDR1 is SGHNT and CDR2 YYREEE (reference sequence). The CDR3 has 14 amino acids. The CDR3 nucleotides are TGTGCCAGCAGCTTGGGGAGAAGTTCCTACGAGCAGTACTTC. It translates to CASSLGRSSYEQYF.

This chain joins TRBV5-8 and TRBJ1-3, with 8 bases lining up with TRBD1. J lost 1 base, V lost 3 bases, and 6 bases had no gene match. CDR3 length: 16 amino acids. Germline V lookup: CDR1 SGHTS, CDR2 YDEGEE. CDR3 in amino acids: CASSYLTGESGNTIYF. CDR3 in DNA: TGTGCCAGCAGCTACCTGACAGGGGAGTCTGGAAACACCATATATTTT.

The J gene is TRBJ2-1, the V gene TRBV7-3; 12 bases map to TRBD2. This CDR3 region has 15 residues. CDR1 is SGHTA, CDR2 FQGTGA, per germline. Trimming took 2 bases from V and 8 from J; bases not matched to a gene: 4. The CDR3 bases are TGTGCCAGCAGCTTAGGGCCTAGCGGGGGGGATGAGCAGTTCTTC. Protein sequence: CASSLGPSGGDEQFF. Based on the CDR3 plus reference TRBV7-3 and TRBJ2-1, the full variable domain is GAGVSQTPSNKVTEKGKYVELRCDPISGHTALYWYRQSLGQGPEFLIYFQGTGAADDSGLPNDRFFAVRPEGSVSTLKIQRTERGDSAVYLCASSLGPSGGDEQFFGPGTRLTVL.

Written as DNA, the CDR3 is TGTGCCATCAGTGATGAAGCGGGGGCCTACAATGAGCAGTTCTTC. Translated, it gives CAISDEAGAYNEQFF. This chain joins TRBV10-3 and TRBJ2-1; 8 bases line up with TRBD2. Germline V CDR1 and CDR2: ENHRY, SYGVKD. The CDR3 extends over 15 amino acids. The V gene end was trimmed by 3 bases and the J gene end by 2 bases; junction bases not matched to a gene: 3.

The chain is built from TRBV5-1 and TRBJ2-7; 8 bases agree with TRBD1. This CDR3 has 14 amino acids. Germline CDR1 and CDR2: SGHRS and YFSETQ. The V gene end was trimmed by 4 bases and the J gene end by 0 bases; junction bases not matched to a gene: 3. Here the CDR3 reads CASSPTGASYEQYF. CDR3 in DNA: TGCGCCAGCAGCCCGACAGGGGCCTCCTACGAGCAGTACTTC.

This chain links TRBV10-3 with TRBJ1-2; D perhaps matches TRBD1 (6 bases). The CDR3 totals 14 residues. CDR1 is ENHRY, CDR2 SYGVKD, per germline. V was clipped by 0 bases and J by 4 bases, with 9 bases between them. CDR3 residues: CAISESRGTYGYTF. CDR3 nucleotide sequence: TGTGCCATCAGTGAGTCGAGGGGGACCTATGGCTACACCTTC.

This chain connects TRBV7-2 to TRBJ2-7; D possibly corresponds to TRBD2 (7 bases). This CDR3 is built from 16 residues. The germline CDR1 and CDR2 sequences are SGHTA and FQGNSA. The V end lost 2 bases, the J end lost 3 bases, and 17 bases lay between the germline ends. CDR3 bases: TGTGCCAGCAGCTTACCGCGAGGACTAGGGGGCTACGAGCAGTACTTC. Amino acid sequence: CASSLPRGLGGYEQYF.

This chain joins TRBV5-6 and TRBJ1-5, with D uncertain. This CDR3 contains 13 residues. Per germline, CDR1 SGHDT and CDR2 YYEEEE. V lost 2 bases to trimming and J lost 4 bases, with 7 bases between them. CDR3 coding DNA: TGTGCCAGCAGCTTCGGGGTTAATCAGCCCCAGCATTTT. It is translated as CASSFGVNQPQHF.

The rearrangement uses TRBV27 and TRBJ1-3, with D perhaps TRBD1 (5 bases). Germline assignment: CDR1 MNHEY and CDR2 SMNVEV (reference sequence). The V gene lost 0 bases and the J gene lost 2 bases, with 8 bases spanning the gap. CDR3 length equals 15 residues. The CDR3 sequence is CASSLSWGAGNTIYF. For the CDR3, the DNA is TGTGCCAGCAGTTTATCGTGGGGGGCTGGAAACACCATATATTTT.

V and J are TRBV18 and TRBJ2-3; 10 bases fit TRBD1. CDR3 length equals 18 residues. The germline V gene encodes CDR1 KGHSH and CDR2 LQKENI. After removal of 4 bases from V and 0 bases from J, the junction contained 10 bases not matched to a gene. The CDR3 region is CASSLRQGARTSTDTQYF. In nucleotides, the CDR3 is TGTGCCAGCTCACTCCGACAGGGGGCAAGGACTAGCACAGATACGCAGTATTTT.

J is TRBJ1-5 and V is TRBV19, with 7 positions matching TRBD1. V dropped 2 bases and J dropped 7; count of bases not matched to a gene: 11. CDR1 LNHDA and CDR2 SQIVND come from the germline V gene (reference sequence). The length of the CDR3 is 16 residues. In DNA form, the CDR3 reads TGTGCCAGTAGTATAACAACAGGGGCCACAGGACAGCCCCAGCATTTT. Its protein product is CASSITTGATGQPQHF.

The count of this clone is one. This sample also contains other DNA sequences that code for the same CDR3. The gene calls are TRBV4-1 and TRBJ1-3, with D possibly being TRBD1 (6 bases). The germline V gene has CDR1 MGHRA and CDR2 YSYEKL. The CDR3 runs 18 residues. Trimming took off 0 bases at V and 2 bases at J, with 17 bases between the two ends. The CDR3 DNA reads as TGCGCCAGCAGCCAAGAGGCGACTTTAGGACAGCCTGGAAACACCATATATTTT. It specifies CASSQEATLGQPGNTIYF.